What follows is one TCR beta chain and its context. Under the authors' procedure: Estimated nucleated cell counts came from reference gene primer amplification. Some clones are missing from TCRdb's copy, which holds only in-frame ones; the method was immunoSEQ multiplex PCR. The V and J calls and clone size come from that table; D and trimming were worked out from the DNA. The sample lists about 200,000 clones; 84% were seen once. V gave up 7 bases and J gave up 10 bases, with 23 bases separating them. The CDR3 sequence is 14 residues long. Germline loops: CDR1 SGDLS, CDR2 YYNGEE. This sample stems from a study of blood T cell repertoires in COVID-19. Across the study: Samples came from the United States, Italy and Spain, spanning acute and convalescent COVID-19. Sources were T cells, B-cell-depleted T cells, or PBMCs; the material itself was cDNA or gDNA.

The chain carries TRBV9 and TRBJ1-1; possibly TRBD1 for D (5 bases). The TCR originated in a woman aged 45-65 years with active or convalescent COVID-19. Source material: peripheral blood. In DNA form, the CDR3 reads TGTGCCAGCGGCGATACAGGCCTCGGAAGGGGAGCTTTCTTT. The encoded protein is CASGDTGLGRGAFF. The whole variable domain, filled in from reference TRBV9 and TRBJ1-1, reads DSGVTQTPKHLITATGQRVTLRCSPRSGDLSVYWYQQSLDQGLQFLIQYYNGEERAKGNILERFSAQQFPDLHSELNLSSLELGDSALYFCASGDTGLGRGAFFGQGTRLTVV.